This T cell receptor beta chain was identified during a study of identical twins. The V end lost 3 bases, the J end lost 2 bases, and 10 bases lay between the germline ends. Looked up from germline, CDR1 is KGHSH and CDR2 is LQKENI. The CDR3 extends over 14 amino acids. Template switching added a universal primer site; cDNA carried unique molecular identifiers. MiXCR was run by TCRdb on the 5' RACE reads, yielding one entry per CDR3 protein. The sample shows approximately 190,000 distinct CDR3 sequences, approximately 15% of them seen only once. These same data were also listed under a study on T cells expressing NK-cell markers.

J is TRBJ1-1 and V is TRBV18, with D unclear. Sequenced sample: CD8+ T cells sorted from blood. The TCR sequence derives from a woman aged 18-29 years in good health. The CDR3 loop reads CASSPSGRNTEAFF. DNA for the CDR3: TGTGCCAGCTCACCCTCAGGCAGAAACACTGAAGCTTTCTTT.